This entry lists 18 T cell receptor beta chains sequenced from one sample in a study of Ad26.COV2.S vaccination and SARS-CoV-2 variants. TCRdb's table, derived via immunoSEQ multiplex PCR, lists solely in-frame clones and lacks some. The table has 440,000 or so clones, roughly 90% seen once. Treatment described: about 20 received Ad26.COV2.S at low or high dose, single or two shots; roughly five received placebo; per-sample allocation not given. Sampling happened 63 days after the first vaccine or placebo injection. Sequencing was performed on peripheral blood, taken in a trial of Ad26.COV2.S vaccine versus placebo. The source of these receptors is a person between 18 and 65 years old who received the Ad26.COV2.S COVID-19 vaccine or a placebo.

The rearrangement joins TRBV7-9 to TRBJ1-1; D unresolved. Germline CDR1 SEHNR, CDR2 FQNEAQ (reference sequence). With 5 bases removed from V and 0 bases from J, the gap between germline ends came to 13 bases. CDR3 size: 15 residues. The chain's CDR3 is CASSQGRQVNTEAFF. DNA for the CDR3: TGTGCCAGCAGCCAAGGGCGGCAGGTGAACACTGAAGCTTTCTTT. Looking up the rest from reference TRBV7-9 and TRBJ1-1 gives the full variable domain: DTGVSQNPRHKITKRGQNVTFRCDPISEHNRLYWYRQTLGQGPEFLTYFQNEAQLEKSRLLSDRFSAERPKGSFSTLEIQRTEQGDSAMYLCASSQGRQVNTEAFFGQGTRLTVV.

The CDR3 bases are TGTGCCTGGAGTACTGGACCCACCGGATACAATGAGCAGTTCTTC. This sequence encodes CAWSTGPTGYNEQFF. This chain uses TRBV30 with TRBJ2-1; D is undetermined. The CDR3 spans 15 residues. Between the trimmed V and J ends, which lost 2 bases and 4 bases, there was a span of 15 bases. Per the germline V gene, CDR1 is GTSNPN and CDR2 is SVGIG (reference sequence).

The gene calls are TRBV18 and TRBJ2-1, with a tentative D call TRBD2 (5 bases). CDR1 and CDR2 from the germline V gene are KGHSH and LQKENI. CDR3 size: 17 residues. The ends were cut back, 3 bases at V and 5 bases at J, with 20 bases in the middle. The CDR3 DNA sequence: TGTGCCAGCTCACCCCAGCCCGGGGTGAAAATGAACAATGAGCAGTTCTTC. Translation gives CASSPQPGVKMNNEQFF.

J is TRBJ2-1 and V is TRBV5-5; weak D call: TRBD2 (7 bases). The V gene's germline CDR1 is SGHKS and CDR2 YYEKEE (reference sequence). This CDR3 spans 13 amino acids. The V gene lost 7 bases and the J gene lost 7 bases, with 15 bases spanning the gap. CDR3 protein: CASCEGGRNEQFF. The CDR3 region has the DNA TGTGCCAGCTGTGAGGGGGGGCGAAATGAGCAGTTCTTC.

This clone was seen a single time. CDR3: CASRGLAGGSANEQFF. CDR3 sequence (DNA): TGTGCCAGCAGGGGACTAGCGGGGGGTTCCGCCAATGAGCAGTTCTTC. The V call is TRBV7-6, the J call TRBJ2-1; the match to TRBD2 covers 15 bases. Trimming took 6 bases from V and 6 from J; bases not matched to a gene: 6. Germline CDR1 is SGHVS and CDR2 is FNYEAQ. The CDR3 runs 16 residues. Using reference TRBV7-6 and TRBJ2-1 for the parts outside the CDR3, the full variable domain is GAGVSQSPRYKVTKRGQDVALRCDPISGHVSLYWYRQALGQGPEFLTYFNYEAQQDKSGLPNDRFSAERPEGSISTLTIQRTEQRDSAMYRCASRGLAGGSANEQFFGPGTRLTVL.

The V gene is TRBV2, the J gene TRBJ2-3; a possible D gene is TRBD2 (5 bases). CDR1 and CDR2 (germline): SNHLY, FYNNEI. The CDR3 loop spans 14 amino acids. V shed 3 bases and J shed 4 bases, with 11 bases lying between them. The CDR3 reads CASSDPNGADTQYF. The CDR3 region has the DNA TGTGCCAGCAGTGATCCAAACGGGGCAGATACGCAGTATTTT. Filled out from reference TRBV2 and TRBJ2-3, the complete variable domain reads EPEVTQTPSHQVTQMGQEVILRCVPISNHLYFYWYRQILGQKVEFLVSFYNNEISEKSEIFDDQFSVERPDGSNFTLKIRSTKLEDSAMYFCASSDPNGADTQYFGPGTRLTVL.

V gene TRBV6-2 or TRBV6-3 combines with J gene TRBJ1-2; 12 nucleotides agree with TRBD1. The CDR3 loop spans 16 amino acids. V lost 4 bases and J lost 7; bases outside the gene matches: 10. Per germline, CDR1 MNHEY and CDR2 SVGEGT. CDR3 in DNA: TGTGCCAGCAGTTCAAGCACCGGGACAGGGGGCTCTGGCTACACCTTC. Encoded protein: CASSSSTGTGGSGYTF.

CDR3 nucleotides: TGCGCCAGCAGCCAAGATGGCAGGGGGCGCTACGAGCAGTACTTC. Protein sequence: CASSQDGRGRYEQYF. The genes are TRBV4-3 and TRBJ2-7, with 8 positions matching TRBD1. The CDR3 length is 15 residues. V lost 0 bases and J lost 3; bases outside the gene matches: 4. CDR1 and CDR2 from the germline V gene are LGHNA and YSLEER.

CDR3 DNA sequence: TGTGCCAGTAGTATATCCGGTTCCAAATACGAGCAGTACTTC. Amino acid sequence: CASSISGSKYEQYF. The chain has TRBV19 and TRBJ2-7; D gene uncertain. The germline V gene encodes CDR1 LNHDA and CDR2 SQIVND (reference sequence). The ends were cut back, 2 bases at V and 4 bases at J, with 12 bases in the middle. The CDR3 consists of 14 residues. Full variable domain (missing parts from reference TRBV19 and TRBJ2-7): DGGITQSPKYLFRKEGQNVTLSCEQNLNHDAMYWYRQDPGQGLRLIYYSQIVNDFQKGDIAEGYSVSREKKESFPLTVTSAQKNPTAFYLCASSISGSKYEQYFGPGTRLTVT.

The rearrangement links TRBV28 to TRBJ2-7; tentative D call: TRBD1 (5 bases). There are 13 residues in the CDR3. V dropped 7 bases and J dropped 6 bases, with 16 bases sitting between them. The germline CDR1 and CDR2 sequences are MDHEN and SYDVKM. CDR3 protein: CASNPPQGSEQYF. The CDR3 nucleotides are TGTGCCAGCAACCCGCCCCAGGGTTCCGAGCAGTACTTC.

The chain employs TRBV2 and TRBJ1-4, with 9 positions matching TRBD1. J lost 5 bases, V lost 5 bases, and 3 bases had no gene match. This CDR3 has 14 residues. Germline V gives CDR1 SNHLY, CDR2 FYNNEI. CDR3 nucleotide sequence: TGTGCCAGCAGTCGAGGACAGGGGAATGAAAAACTGTTTTTT. Translated: CASSRGQGNEKLFF. Combining the CDR3 with reference TRBV2 and TRBJ1-4 gives the whole variable domain EPEVTQTPSHQVTQMGQEVILRCVPISNHLYFYWYRQILGQKVEFLVSFYNNEISEKSEIFDDQFSVERPDGSNFTLKIRSTKLEDSAMYFCASSRGQGNEKLFFGSGTQLSVL.

V gene TRBV7-6 combines with J gene TRBJ2-1; 9 bases match TRBD1. Germline lookup yields CDR1 SGHVS and CDR2 FNYEAQ. The CDR3 is 15 residues long. V lost 5 bases and J lost 7; bases outside the gene matches: 9. The CDR3 DNA is TGTGCCAGCAGCCCGGGACAGGGCCTTAGGAATGAGCAGTTCTTC. Translation: CASSPGQGLRNEQFF. Variable domain in full (rest from reference TRBV7-6 and TRBJ2-1): GAGVSQSPRYKVTKRGQDVALRCDPISGHVSLYWYRQALGQGPEFLTYFNYEAQQDKSGLPNDRFSAERPEGSISTLTIQRTEQRDSAMYRCASSPGQGLRNEQFFGPGTRLTVL.

V gene TRBV9 combines with J gene TRBJ2-3, with 7 bases lining up with TRBD1. This CDR3 spans 14 amino acids. With 2 bases clipped from V and 6 bases from J, the junction kept 6 bases outside the gene matches. Per the germline V gene, CDR1 is SGDLS and CDR2 is YYNGEE. The CDR3 DNA sequence: TGTGCCAGCAGCGTCCGGGACAGCAGGGATACGCAGTATTTT. It translates to CASSVRDSRDTQYF.

Comment on this clone: This CDR3 fails to terminate in the conserved phenylalanine or tryptophan, so it likely reflects a read error. Because the CDR3's place on the DNA is in doubt, the DNA is left out and the CDR3 is given as listed by TCRdb. This chain uses TRBV6-5 with TRBJ1-1; the table calls TRBD1, which could not be checked here. Germline values: CDR1 MNHEY, CDR2 SVGAGI. Both ends counted, the CDR3 spans 14 residues. The CDR3 reads CASTNSNMGSGNHV.

The rearrangement joins TRBV19 to TRBJ1-1, with a tentative D call TRBD1 (5 bases). This CDR3 comprises 13 residues. Trimming took off 1 base at V and 5 bases at J, with 8 bases between the two ends. Per the germline V gene, CDR1 is LNHDA and CDR2 is SQIVND (reference sequence). The CDR3 sequence: CASSIGAGTEAFF. CDR3 nucleotide sequence: TGTGCCAGTAGTATAGGGGCAGGGACTGAAGCTTTCTTT.

The gene calls are TRBV12-5 and TRBJ2-1; no clear D. Between the trimmed V and J ends, which lost 0 bases and 5 bases, there was a span of 8 bases. Germline V lookup: CDR1 LGHNT, CDR2 FRNRAP. The CDR3 has 14 amino acids. CDR3 sequence (DNA): TGTGCTAGTGGTTTGGTAACAGCCAACAATGAGCAGTTCTTC. Its translation is CASGLVTANNEQFF.

V is TRBV7-2 and J is TRBJ2-3; a possible D gene is TRBD2 (7 bases). The CDR3 extends over 16 amino acids. Germline loops: CDR1 SGHTA, CDR2 FQGNSA. The V end was cut by 5 bases, the J end by 4 bases, with 19 bases between. In DNA form, the CDR3 reads TGTGCCAGCAGCCCCCGAGGCGGGGGCCTGCCAGATACGCAGTATTTT. Translation: CASSPRGGGLPDTQYF. The full variable domain, its missing parts supplied by reference TRBV7-2 and TRBJ2-3, is GAGVSQSPSNKVTEKGKDVELRCDPISGHTALYWYRQSLGQGLEFLIYFQGNSAPDKSGLPSDRFSAERTGGSVSTLTIQRTQQEDSAVYLCASSPRGGGLPDTQYFGPGTRLTVL.

This sequence joins TRBV7-8 and TRBJ1-2; the D gene is possibly TRBD1 (6 bases). Trimming left V 8 bases short and J 7 bases short, with 17 bases between. Germline V gene data show CDR1 as SGHVS and CDR2 as FQNEAQ. The CDR3 contains 13 residues. The CDR3 region is CASAFQGGGGYTF. CDR3 DNA sequence: TGTGCCAGCGCTTTTCAGGGAGGGGGTGGCTACACCTTC.